The 22 T cell receptor beta chains given below trace back to one sample, sequenced in a study of T cell repertoires in ileal Crohn's disease (dated by TCRdb to about 2019). The library was prepared using the immunoSEQ multiplex PCR assay. The table was pulled from immuneACCESS by TCRdb, which kept in-frame rearrangements only. Such tables lose some clones; where checked, under half of the loss comes from unresolved V genes, and the rest has no known cause. Present in this sample are tens of thousands of clones, about 81% of which were seen just once. The ten most abundant clones make up 4.5% to 6% of the sample. Material: ileal tissue. The receptor source for this set is an adult with Crohn's disease.

V gene TRBV7-9 combines with J gene TRBJ1-4; no definite D call. CDR1 is SEHNR and CDR2 is FQNEAQ in the germline V gene (reference sequence). The CDR3 runs to 14 residues. The V end lost 5 bases, the J end lost 4 bases, and 11 bases lay between the germline ends. CDR3: CASSPGRSNEKLFF. The CDR3 DNA reads TGTGCCAGCAGCCCCGGGAGAAGTAATGAAAAACTGTTTTTT.

This clone was observed once. CDR3 amino acids: CASSSKRTGTDTQYF. CDR3 DNA: TGTGCCAGCAGCTCCAAAAGGACAGGCACAGATACGCAGTATTTT. V and J are TRBV13 and TRBJ2-3; possibly TRBD1 for D (6 bases). Germline CDR1 and CDR2: PRHDT and FYEKMQ (reference sequence). The CDR3 has 15 amino acids. Between the trimmed V and J ends, which lost 4 bases and 1 base, there was a span of 12 bases.

This clone was counted a few times. The V and J genes are TRBV9 and TRBJ1-2; no reliable D call. The CDR3 totals 12 residues. Per germline, CDR1 SGDLS and CDR2 YYNGEE. Trimming took off 0 bases at V and 4 bases at J, with 4 bases between the two ends. DNA for the CDR3: TGTGCCAGCAGCGTAGTATCCTATGGCTACACCTTC. This codes for CASSVVSYGYTF.

The J gene is TRBJ1-2, the V gene TRBV5-1, with 9 bases that match TRBD1. Germline trimming cut 4 bases from V and 4 bases from J; bases unmatched to any gene: 8. The germline CDR1 and CDR2 sequences are SGHRS and YFSETQ. The length of the CDR3 is 15 residues. The CDR3 spells CASSVHRGRGYGYTF. As DNA, the CDR3 is TGCGCCAGCAGCGTACACAGGGGGCGCGGCTATGGCTACACCTTC.

This chain joins TRBV4-2 and TRBJ1-1; the D is unclear. Trimming pared 4 bases from V and 2 bases from J, leaving 14 bases between. Per the germline V gene, CDR1 is LGHNA and CDR2 is YNFKEQ. This CDR3 is 15 amino acids long. This CDR3 is CASSLSPPPNTEAFF. The CDR3 DNA reads as TGTGCCAGCAGCCTCAGTCCGCCCCCCAACACTGAAGCTTTCTTT.

The chain couples TRBV4-2 to TRBJ1-2; 10 nucleotides line up with TRBD1. V shed 0 bases, J shed 6 bases, and the junction held 7 bases outside the gene matches. The CDR3 totals 16 residues. Germline CDR1 is LGHNA and CDR2 is YNFKEQ. CDR3 sequence reads: CASSQDDGTGVNGYTF. DNA of the CDR3: TGTGCCAGCAGCCAAGATGACGGGACAGGGGTAAATGGCTACACCTTC.

The chain uses TRBV10-3 and TRBJ2-2; unclear D gene. V was pared by 3 bases and J by 0 bases, with 2 bases between. The V gene's germline CDR1 is ENHRY and CDR2 SYGVKD. The CDR3 totals 13 residues. The chain's CDR3 is CAISDSNTGELFF. CDR3 coding DNA: TGTGCCATCAGTGACTCGAACACCGGGGAGCTGTTTTTT.

V is TRBV29-1 and J is TRBJ1-2; 11 positions agree with TRBD1. The ends lost 4 bases at V and 4 bases at J; junction bases unmatched: 5. This CDR3 is 14 amino acids long. Germline V gene lookup returns CDR1 SQVTM and CDR2 ANQGSEA. CDR3 in amino acids: CSVAPGQGGYGYTF. DNA for the CDR3: TGCAGCGTTGCCCCGGGACAGGGGGGCTATGGCTACACCTTC.

The CDR3 reads CAPGQPSSGNTIYF. DNA for the CDR3: TGTGCCCCCGGACAGCCGAGCTCTGGAAACACCATATATTTT. The genes are TRBV7-9 and TRBJ1-3; D might be TRBD1 (6 bases). The germline V gene encodes CDR1 SEHNR and CDR2 FQNEAQ (reference sequence). The CDR3 runs to 14 residues. Trimming removed 11 bases at V and 0 bases at J, with 14 bases between.

This chain links TRBV5-1 with TRBJ2-5; possibly TRBD2 for D (6 bases). The CDR3 extends over 12 amino acids. The V gene lost 5 bases and the J gene lost 1 base, with 6 bases spanning the gap. Germline V lookup: CDR1 SGHRS, CDR2 YFSETQ. DNA for the CDR3: TGCGCCAGCAGGGAGGGCCAAGAGACCCAGTACTTC. Translating it yields CASREGQETQYF.

The chain is built from TRBV2 and TRBJ1-2, with no clear D. Per the germline V gene, CDR1 is SNHLY and CDR2 is FYNNEI. V lost 5 bases and J 1 base, leaving 11 bases between the germline ends. The CDR3 consists of 14 residues. CDR3 nucleotide sequence: TGTGCCAGCAGTCCCTTGAGGGATAACTATGGCTACACCTTC. Translating gives CASSPLRDNYGYTF.

The chain recombines TRBV5-1 with TRBJ1-2; 7 bases agree with TRBD1. Germline values: CDR1 SGHRS, CDR2 YFSETQ. V shed 0 bases, J shed 7 bases, and the junction held 9 bases outside the gene matches. The CDR3 length is 15 residues. CDR3 nucleotides: TGCGCCAGCAGCTTGGAGGAAGGGGGCTGGGGTGGCTACACCTTC. This encodes CASSLEEGGWGGYTF.

V gene TRBV18 combines with J gene TRBJ1-1, with D unresolved. Trimming left V 11 bases short and J 1 base short, with 8 bases between. The CDR3 runs to 11 residues. The germline V gene has CDR1 KGHSH and CDR2 LQKENI. The CDR3 region is CAGGKNTEAFF. In DNA form, the CDR3 reads TGTGCCGGAGGAAAGAACACTGAAGCTTTCTTT.

The genes are TRBV7-8 and TRBJ2-6; D possibly corresponds to TRBD1 (6 bases). CDR3 length equals 18 residues. Trimming removed 5 bases from V and 0 bases from J, with 17 bases in between. The germline V gene has CDR1 SGHVS and CDR2 FQNEAQ. The CDR3 coding sequence is TGTGCCAGCAGCGCCCCTCGGGGACAATTCTCTGGGGCCAACGTCCTGACTTTC. Amino acids: CASSAPRGQFSGANVLTF.

V is TRBV7-2 and J is TRBJ1-6; D remains unclear. The CDR3 runs to 13 residues. V was cut by 3 bases and J by 11 bases, with 11 bases left in between. Germline V gene lookup returns CDR1 SGHTA and CDR2 FQGNSA. Here the CDR3 DNA reads TGTGCCAGCAGCTTGTACAGCAGGCCACCCCTCCACTTT. Residues: CASSLYSRPPLHF. The full variable domain, completed using reference TRBV7-2 and TRBJ1-6, is GAGVSQSPSNKVTEKGKDVELRCDPISGHTALYWYRQSLGQGLEFLIYFQGNSAPDKSGLPSDRFSAERTGGSVSTLTIQRTQQEDSAVYLCASSLYSRPPLHFGNGTRLTVT.

The CDR3 DNA is TGTGCCAGCAGCCCCCGGTCCGATCAGCCCCAGCATTTT. Amino acids: CASSPRSDQPQHF. This chain uses TRBV7-2 with TRBJ1-5; no reliable D call. V was trimmed by 5 bases and J by 5 bases, leaving 10 bases between them. CDR1 is SGHTA, CDR2 FQGNSA, per germline. The CDR3 runs to 13 residues.

The rearrangement links TRBV4-1 to TRBJ2-5; D call uncertain. Gene TRBJ2-7 matches the end of the DNA better, so the J call may be wrong. This CDR3 spans 15 amino acids. CDR1 and CDR2 (germline): MGHRA, YSYEKL. Here the CDR3 reads CASSQQWPGPYEQYF. DNA for the CDR3: TGCGCCAGCAGCCAACAATGGCCAGGCCCCTACGAGCAGTACTTC.

This clone was recorded a few times. The gene calls are TRBV18 and TRBJ1-4; D might be TRBD1 (6 bases). The CDR3 runs to 14 residues. Germline-derived CDR1 and CDR2 are KGHSH and LQKENI. V shed 3 bases and J shed 8 bases, with 13 bases lying between them. DNA of the CDR3: TGTGCCAGCTCACCCCGGGGGGCGAAGGAAAAACTGTTTTTT. The encoded protein is CASSPRGAKEKLFF.

The chain uses TRBV7-9 and TRBJ1-1; 7 bases align to TRBD1. V was pared by 4 bases and J by 4 bases, with 9 bases of the junction left unmatched. The CDR3 runs 15 residues. Germline V gene sequence: CDR1 SEHNR, CDR2 FQNEAQ (reference sequence). Written as DNA, the CDR3 is TGTGCCAGCAGCTCCTTAGACAGGGCAGGCACTGAAGCTTTCTTT. The encoded protein is CASSSLDRAGTEAFF.

V gene TRBV10-3 combines with J gene TRBJ1-1, with 7 nucleotides matching TRBD1. CDR1 is ENHRY and CDR2 is SYGVKD in the germline V gene. J was trimmed by 1 base and V by 6 bases; bases with no gene match: 8. This CDR3 spans 15 amino acids. This chain's CDR3 is CAISVDRVSNTEAFF. The DNA of the CDR3 is TGTGCCATCAGCGTAGACAGGGTTTCGAACACTGAAGCTTTCTTT.

V gene TRBV10-2 combines with J gene TRBJ1-1; no firm D call. V was trimmed by 6 bases and J by 4 bases, leaving 6 bases between them. The CDR3 is 11 amino acids. Germline-derived CDR1 and CDR2 are WSHSY and SAAADI. The CDR3 here is CASSRGTEAFF. Here the CDR3 DNA reads TGCGCCAGCAGCCGGGGCACTGAAGCTTTCTTT.

The J gene is TRBJ1-5, the V gene TRBV6-1; D not resolved. The CDR3 length is 13 residues. Trimming left V 5 bases short and J 2 bases short, with 7 bases between. Germline assignment: CDR1 MNHNS and CDR2 SASEGT. CDR3 nucleotide sequence: TGTGCCAGCAGTTCCACGGGCAATCAGCCCCAGCATTTT. This sequence encodes CASSSTGNQPQHF.